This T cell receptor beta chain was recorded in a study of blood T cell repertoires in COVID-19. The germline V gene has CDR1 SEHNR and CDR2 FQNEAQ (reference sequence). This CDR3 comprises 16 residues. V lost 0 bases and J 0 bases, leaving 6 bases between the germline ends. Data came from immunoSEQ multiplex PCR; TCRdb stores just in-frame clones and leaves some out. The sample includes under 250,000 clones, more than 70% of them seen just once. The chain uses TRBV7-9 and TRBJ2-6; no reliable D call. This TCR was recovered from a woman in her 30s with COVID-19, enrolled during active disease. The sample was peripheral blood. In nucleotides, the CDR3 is TGTGCCAGCAGCTTAGCCCGGAGCTCTGGGGCCAACGTCCTGACTTTC. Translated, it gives CASSLARSSGANVLTF.